This entry is about one TCR beta chain. The data derive from a study of blood T cell repertoires in COVID-19. The CDR3 is made up of 16 amino acids. The germline CDR1 and CDR2 sequences are LGHDT and YNNKEL (reference sequence). V was cut by 1 base and J by 5 bases, with 18 bases left in between. In the original analysis: By means of reference gene primer amplification, nucleated cell counts were estimated. Sequencing was performed with immunoSEQ multiplex PCR; in TCRdb, only in-frame clones are kept and a portion is missing. D and trimming come from the DNA, and the V and J calls and clone size come from that table. Among about 120,000 clones, 60% to 85% were seen once, and the ten largest hold 2% to 2.5%.

The chain recombines TRBV3-1 (or the pseudogene TRBV3-2) with TRBJ2-7, with TRBD2 as a possible D gene (5 bases). The source of this sequence is a man between 65 and 85 years old with acute or convalescent COVID-19. Material for sequencing was peripheral blood. As DNA, the CDR3 is TGTGCCAGCAGCCAAGCGGTAGCAGCCTCTAGCCACGAGCAGTACTTC. Translated: CASSQAVAASSHEQYF.